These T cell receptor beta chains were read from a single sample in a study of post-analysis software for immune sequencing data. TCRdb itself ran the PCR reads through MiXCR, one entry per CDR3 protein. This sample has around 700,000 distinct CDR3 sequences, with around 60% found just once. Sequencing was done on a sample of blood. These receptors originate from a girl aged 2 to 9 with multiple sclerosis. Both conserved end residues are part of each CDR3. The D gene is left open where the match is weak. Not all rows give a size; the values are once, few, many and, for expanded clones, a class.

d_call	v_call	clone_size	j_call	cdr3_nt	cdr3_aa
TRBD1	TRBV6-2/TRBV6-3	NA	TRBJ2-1	TGTGCCAGCACTCGGACAGGGGGCTACCCCTACAATGAGCAGTTCTTC	CASTRTGGYPYNEQFF
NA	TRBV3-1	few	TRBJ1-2	TGTGCCAGCAGCCAAACCCCGTTGGACTATGGCTACACCTTC	CASSQTPLDYGYTF
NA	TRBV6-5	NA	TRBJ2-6	TGTGCCAGCGGGCTCTCTGGGGCCAACGTCCTGACTTTC	CASGLSGANVLTF
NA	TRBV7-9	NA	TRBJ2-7	TGTGCCAGCAGCTCTACGGACAGCTCCTACGAGCAGTACTTC	CASSSTDSSYEQYF
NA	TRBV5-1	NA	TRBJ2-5	TGCGCCAGCAGCTTGGCGTCCCCCGGAGAGACCCAGTACTTC	CASSLASPGETQYF
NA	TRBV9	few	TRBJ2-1	TGTGCCAGCAGCGCCTCCCGACTTGTCCCCTACAATGAGCAGTTCTTC	CASSASRLVPYNEQFF
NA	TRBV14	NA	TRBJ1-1	TGTGCCAGCAGCCAAGAGGGGACCCGGGCTTTCTTT	CASSQEGTRAFF
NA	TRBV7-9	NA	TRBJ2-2	TGTGCCAGCAGCTTCGGGGGTACCGGGGAGCTGTTTTTT	CASSFGGTGELFF
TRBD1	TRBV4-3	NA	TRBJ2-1	TGCGCCAGCAGCCAAGATTTTGTAGGACAGGGCTCCTACAATGAGCAGTTCTTC	CASSQDFVGQGSYNEQFF
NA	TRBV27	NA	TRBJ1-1	TGTGCCAGCAGTCTACGCGGGGCGGTGGCTCTGAACACTGAAGCTTTCTTT	CASSLRGAVALNTEAFF
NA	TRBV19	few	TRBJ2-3	TGTGCCAGTAGTGGGACTGGCGGATCCACAGATACGCAGTATTTT	CASSGTGGSTDTQYF
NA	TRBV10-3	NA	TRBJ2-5	TGTGCCATCAGTGGGAGAGAGACCCAGTACTTC	CAISGRETQYF
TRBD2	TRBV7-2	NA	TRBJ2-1	TGTGCCAGCAGCTTAGGTCTAGCGGGGACCTCCTACAATGAGCAGTTCTTC	CASSLGLAGTSYNEQFF
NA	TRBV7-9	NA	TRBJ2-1	TGTGCCAGCAGCTATTGGCAGGGGATACGAAATGAGCAGTTCTTC	CASSYWQGIRNEQFF
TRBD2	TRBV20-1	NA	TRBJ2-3	TGCAGTGCTAGCGGGGGGGTCCCCACAGATACGCAGTATTTT	CSASGGVPTDTQYF
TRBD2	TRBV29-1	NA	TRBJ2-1	TGCAGCGTGACCTTAGCGGGGGGTTACAATGAGCAGTTCTTC	CSVTLAGGYNEQFF
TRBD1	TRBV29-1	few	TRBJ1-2	TGCAGCGGCGACAGGGTGGACTATGGCTACACCTTC	CSGDRVDYGYTF
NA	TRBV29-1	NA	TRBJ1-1	TGCAGCGTCCACCCGATGGGGACAAAAATGAACACTGAAGCTTTCTTT	CSVHPMGTKMNTEAFF
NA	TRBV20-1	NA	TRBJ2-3	TGCAGTGCTAGAGCCGGGCCAATAAGCACAGATACGCAGTATTTT	CSARAGPISTDTQYF
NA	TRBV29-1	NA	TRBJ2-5	TGCAGCGTTGGAGAGGAGGGAGAGACCCAGTACTTC	CSVGEEGETQYF
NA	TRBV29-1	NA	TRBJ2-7	TGCAGCGTTGGGGGGTGGTCCCCACCCCACTACGAGCAGTACTTC	CSVGGWSPPHYEQYF
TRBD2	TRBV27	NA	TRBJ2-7	TGTGCCAGCAGCGGGGGGGCCTACGAGCAGTACTTC	CASSGGAYEQYF
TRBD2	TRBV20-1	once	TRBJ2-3	TGCAGTGCTAGAGCCCCACTAGCGGGAGATGGTACGCAGTATTTT	CSARAPLAGDGTQYF
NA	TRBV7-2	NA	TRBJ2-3	TGTGCCAGCAGCTCCCCGGCCTGGATAGATACGCAGTATTTT	CASSSPAWIDTQYF
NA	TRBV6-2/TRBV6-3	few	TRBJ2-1	TGTGCCAGCAGTTACTCGAATTCTAGGGGGTGGTTTAGGAACAATGAGCAGTTCTTC	CASSYSNSRGWFRNNEQFF
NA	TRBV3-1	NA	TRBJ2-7	TGTGCCAGCAGCCAAGGCCCCGGACTCCGCGAGCAGTACTTC	CASSQGPGLREQYF
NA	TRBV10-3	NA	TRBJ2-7	TGTGCCATCACGAACGGTTCCTACGAGCAGTACTTC	CAITNGSYEQYF
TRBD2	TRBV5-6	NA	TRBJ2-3	TGTGCCAGCAGCCTACAGGGACTAGCGGGTGTCACAGATACGCAGTATTTT	CASSLQGLAGVTDTQYF
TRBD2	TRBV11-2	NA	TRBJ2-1	TGTGCCAGCGGCGGGGGGATCTCCTACAATGAGCGGTTCTTC	CASGGGISYNERFF
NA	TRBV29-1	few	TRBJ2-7	TGCAGCGTTGACCCCGGGACTGACGAGCAGTACTTC	CSVDPGTDEQYF
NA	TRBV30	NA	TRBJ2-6	TGTGCCTGGGCCAACAGGGCCCTTTCTCTTACTGGGGCCAACGTCCTGACTTTC	CAWANRALSLTGANVLTF
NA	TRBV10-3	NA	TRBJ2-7	TGTGCCATCAGTGAAAGACAGTCCTGCCTGGAGCAGTACTTC	CAISERQSCLEQYF
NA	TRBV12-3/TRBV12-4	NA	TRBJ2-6	TGTGCCAGCAGTTTTCTAGCAAGTGGGGCCAACGTCCTGACTTTC	CASSFLASGANVLTF
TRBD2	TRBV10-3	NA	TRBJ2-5	TGTGCCATCAAGGCCAACGGGGGGGCTGGAGAGACCCAGTACTTC	CAIKANGGAGETQYF
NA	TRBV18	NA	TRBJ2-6	TGTGCCAGCTCACCACCGGGGGACCCTGGGGCCAACGTCCTGACTTTC	CASSPPGDPGANVLTF
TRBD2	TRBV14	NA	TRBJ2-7	TGTGCCAGCAGCCAAGCAGCGGGGGGATCCTACGAGCAGTACTTC	CASSQAAGGSYEQYF
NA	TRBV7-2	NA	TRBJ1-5	TGTGCCAGCAACCGGGACCGGGATCAGCCCCAGCATTTT	CASNRDRDQPQHF
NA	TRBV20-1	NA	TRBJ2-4	TGCAGTGCTTTCAAAAACATTCAGTACTTC	CSAFKNIQYF
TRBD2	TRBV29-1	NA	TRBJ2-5	TGCAGCGTTGAGGGACTAGCGGGTGGTTGGGTTGCGGAGACCCAGTACTTC	CSVEGLAGGWVAETQYF
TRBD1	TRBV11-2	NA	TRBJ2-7	TGTGCCAGCAGCCCCGGACAGGGGGGTTTCCACGAGCAGTACTTC	CASSPGQGGFHEQYF
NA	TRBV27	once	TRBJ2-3	TGTGCCAGCAGTTTAAGGGGGGCAGTATTCGGGGGCACAGATACGCAGTATTTT	CASSLRGAVFGGTDTQYF
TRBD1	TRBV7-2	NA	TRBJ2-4	TGTGCCAGCAGCTATGACAGGGATTTGAACATTCAGTACTTC	CASSYDRDLNIQYF
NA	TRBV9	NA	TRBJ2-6	TGTGCCAGCAGCGTAATCAGCTCTGGGGCCAACGTCCTGACTTTC	CASSVISSGANVLTF
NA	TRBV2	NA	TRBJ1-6	TGTGCCAGCAGTGACACGACAGAGGGCGGTTCACCCCTCCACTTT	CASSDTTEGGSPLHF